Below, one T cell receptor beta chain is given with its context. A read error may produce the germline difference seen at one junction end. This specimen comes from a study of T cells in Graves' hyperthyroidism and ophthalmopathy. Exclusion of patients followed from uncontrolled infection, other autoimmune disease, pregnancy or lactation. The CDR3 contains 15 residues. The germline CDR1 and CDR2 sequences are SNHLY and FYNNEI. The CDR3 regions of TCR beta were amplified from RNA transcripts. HTBI primers were employed in a first-round RT-PCR of the TCR CDR3. TCRdb re-called the multiplex PCR reads through MiXCR, storing one row per CDR3 protein. Of around 400,000 distinct CDR3 sequences in the sample, 20% to 25% were seen once.

This clonotype was obtained from a man aged 45-60 years with Graves' hyperthyroidism. Sequences were obtained from blood. The gene calls are TRBV2 and TRBJ2-1; 8 positions agree with TRBD1. The DNA of the CDR3 is TGTGCCAGCGCCGAGCAGGGGGCCTGGCACAATCAGCAGTTCTTC. This sequence encodes CASAEQGAWHNQQFF.